The source of this TCR beta chain is a study of blood T cell repertoires in COVID-19. The overall study: Italy, Spain and the United States were the sources of the convalescent and acute COVID-19 samples. PBMCs, B-cell-depleted T cells, or T cells were the source of the cDNA or gDNA that made up the material.

Per the original methods: The authors estimated nucleated cell counts from reference gene primer amplification. The data were produced by immunoSEQ multiplex PCR, yet TCRdb's version contains in-frame clones alone and is incomplete. D and trimming were read from the DNA, whereas the V and J calls and clone size are those reported in that table. The sample has some 400,000 clones, roughly 86% seen once. The CDR3 extends over 13 amino acids. Germline V lookup: CDR1 SGDLS, CDR2 YYNGEE. V was trimmed by 1 base and J by 11 bases, leaving 12 bases between them. Recovered status in Cohort 3 required two negative PCRs, clearance, or symptom resolution.

The rearrangement uses TRBV9 and TRBJ1-4; no definite D call. Input material: PBMCs or T cells enriched from blood (not recorded which). This TCR was sampled from a woman aged 25 to 39 who had recovered from COVID-19. CDR3 in amino acids: CASSVRTDSKLFF. DNA of the CDR3: TGTGCCAGCAGCGTAAGGACGGACTCTAAACTGTTTTTT.